The 2 T cell receptor beta chains given below trace back to one sample, sequenced in a study of beta chain features in type 1 diabetes (dated by TCRdb to 2016 to 2018). The antigens of these receptors remain unknown. Broader findings and caveats from the paper: In all four CD4+ subsets, TCRB CDR3 length was moderately but significantly shorter in type 1 diabetes patients.

Libraries were prepared through the immunoSEQ multiplex PCR assay. The entire amount of isolated RNA was reverse transcribed using the High Capacity cDNA Reverse Transcription Kit, so the sequenced TCRB transcripts were expressed ones. The table comes from immuneACCESS by way of TCRdb, which keeps in-frame sequences with V and J called. Part of the clones is missing from these tables; in studies checked, under half for an unresolved V gene and the rest for unknown reasons. In all, the sample holds a few hundred thousand clones, and 16% of those were seen once. More than 0.075% of the sample belongs to the ten largest clones. Sequenced: naive CD4+ T cells from blood. The sample's cell subset or site label, in plain terms: true naive CD4+ T cells. The receptors were gathered from a young man with type 1 diabetes.

This clone has more than one count but fewer than ten. The chain is built from TRBV2 and TRBJ2-7, with D unclear. This CDR3 spans 12 amino acids. V lost 4 bases to trimming and J lost 5 bases, with 9 bases between them. Germline-derived CDR1 and CDR2 are SNHLY and FYNNEI. The CDR3 DNA follows: TGTGCCAGCAGTGTTCTTCTGAACGAGCAGTACTTC. Protein: CASSVLLNEQYF.

The sample holds a few counts of this clone. This sequence joins TRBV7-9 and TRBJ2-5; D might be TRBD1 (5 bases). The germline V and J ends were trimmed by 3 bases and 2 bases, with 13 bases remaining between them. CDR1 and CDR2 (germline): SEHNR, FQNEAQ (reference sequence). This CDR3 is built from 15 residues. The CDR3 DNA reads as TGTGCCAGCAGCTTGGGGCAGAACTTTCAAGAGACCCAGTACTTC. This gives the protein CASSLGQNFQETQYF.